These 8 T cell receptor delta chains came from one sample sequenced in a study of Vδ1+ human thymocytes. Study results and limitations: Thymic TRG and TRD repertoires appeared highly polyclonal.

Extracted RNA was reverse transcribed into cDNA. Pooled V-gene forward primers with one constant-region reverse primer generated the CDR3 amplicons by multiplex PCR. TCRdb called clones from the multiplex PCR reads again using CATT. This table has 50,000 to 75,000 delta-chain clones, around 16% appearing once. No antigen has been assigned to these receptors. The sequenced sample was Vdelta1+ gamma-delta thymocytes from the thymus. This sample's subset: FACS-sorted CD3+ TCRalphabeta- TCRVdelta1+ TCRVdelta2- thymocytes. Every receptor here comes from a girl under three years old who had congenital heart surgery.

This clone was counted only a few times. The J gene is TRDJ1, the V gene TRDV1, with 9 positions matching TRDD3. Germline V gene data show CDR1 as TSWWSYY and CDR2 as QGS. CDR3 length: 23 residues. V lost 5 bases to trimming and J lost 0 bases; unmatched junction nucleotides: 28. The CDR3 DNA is TGTGCTCTTGGGAAGCCCCTTCCCTTGTCATCGGGGATACGGGAATTTTACACCGATAAACTCATCTTT. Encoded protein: CALGKPLPLSSGIREFYTDKLIF.

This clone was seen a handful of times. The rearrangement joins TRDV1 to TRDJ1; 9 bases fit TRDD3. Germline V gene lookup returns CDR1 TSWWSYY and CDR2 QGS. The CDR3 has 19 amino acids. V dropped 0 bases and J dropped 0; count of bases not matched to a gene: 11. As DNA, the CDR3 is TGTGCTCTTGGGGAACTTTTGCCTTCCCCTGGGGGATACACCGATAAACTCATCTTT. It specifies CALGELLPSPGGYTDKLIF.

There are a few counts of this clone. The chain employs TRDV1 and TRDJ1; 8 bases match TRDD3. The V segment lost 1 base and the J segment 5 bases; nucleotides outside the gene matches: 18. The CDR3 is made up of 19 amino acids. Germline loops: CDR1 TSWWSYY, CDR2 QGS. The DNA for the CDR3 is TGTGCTCTTGGGGAACAAATCCGCTCCCCGAGGTACTGGGGGGATAAACTCATCTTT. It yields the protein CALGEQIRSPRYWGDKLIF.

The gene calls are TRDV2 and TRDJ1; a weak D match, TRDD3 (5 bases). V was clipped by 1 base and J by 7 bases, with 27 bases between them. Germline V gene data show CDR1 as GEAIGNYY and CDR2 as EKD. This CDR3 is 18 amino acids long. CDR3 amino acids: CACDTAGGPIVPLVKLIF. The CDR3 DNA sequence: TGTGCCTGTGACACTGCGGGGGGCCCCATCGTACCACTAGTTAAACTCATCTTT.

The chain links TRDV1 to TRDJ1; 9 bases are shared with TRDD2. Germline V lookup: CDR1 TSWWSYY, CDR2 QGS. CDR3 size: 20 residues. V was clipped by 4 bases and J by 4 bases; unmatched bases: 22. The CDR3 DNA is TGTGCTCTTGGGGCAACCCTTCCTACAAGAGGGATAAGGGGATTCGATAAACTCATCTTT. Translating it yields CALGATLPTRGIRGFDKLIF.

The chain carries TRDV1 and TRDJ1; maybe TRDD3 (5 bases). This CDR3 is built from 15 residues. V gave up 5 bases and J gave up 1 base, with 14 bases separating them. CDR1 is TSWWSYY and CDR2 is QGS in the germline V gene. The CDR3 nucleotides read TGTGCTCTTGGGACGACAGGGGGCCCCACCGATAAACTCATCTTT. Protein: CALGTTGGPTDKLIF.

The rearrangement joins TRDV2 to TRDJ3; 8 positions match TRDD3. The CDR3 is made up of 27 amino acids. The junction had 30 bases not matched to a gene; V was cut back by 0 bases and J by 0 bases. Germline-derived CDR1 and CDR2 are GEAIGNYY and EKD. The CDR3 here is CACDTGSYWGYRGETTPRSWDTRQMFF. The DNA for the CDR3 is TGTGCCTGTGACACCGGGTCATACTGGGGATACAGAGGAGAAACCACCCCCCGCTCCTGGGACACCCGACAGATGTTTTTC.

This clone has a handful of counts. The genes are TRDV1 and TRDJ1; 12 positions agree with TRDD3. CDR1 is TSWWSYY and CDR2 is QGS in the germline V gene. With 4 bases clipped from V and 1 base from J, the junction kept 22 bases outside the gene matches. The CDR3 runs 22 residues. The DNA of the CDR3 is TGTGCTCTTGGGGGCGTCGTCCTACGATCCGATACTGGGGGATACCCCACCGATAAACTCATCTTT. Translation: CALGGVVLRSDTGGYPTDKLIF.